This T cell receptor (beta chain) was obtained from a study of T-cell reconstitution after alpha-beta-depleted transplantation in children. Unique molecular identifiers were incorporated into the prepared TCRbeta library. TCRdb re-called the PCR reads through MiXCR, storing one row per CDR3 protein. The table has about 300,000 distinct CDR3 sequences, 7.5% to 9% seen once; the top ten hold approximately 9%. This clonotype was counted many times. Its antigen remains unidentified. Regarding the study as a whole: Some patients' high day-60 TCRbeta diversity was attributed to recipient cells surviving conditioning. Reports say that about two months after transplant, the alpha-beta T cells came out of several hundred graft clones that had expanded. T-cell counts and diversity at one year following transplant were attributed mainly to newly produced T cells.

After removal of 2 bases from V and 4 bases from J, the junction contained 5 bases not matched to a gene. From germline, CDR1 is DFQATT and CDR2 SNEGSKA (reference sequence). The CDR3 is 14 amino acids. The sequence derives from a female patient aged 2-10 years who had a stem cell transplant for Fanconi anemia, so the T cells may come from the graft donor. The sample consisted of peripheral blood, taken 360 days after TCRalphabeta/CD19-depleted stem cell transplant. J is TRBJ2-7 and V is TRBV20-1; 10 nucleotides align to TRBD1. CDR3 coding DNA: TGCAGTGCTAGAAGACAGGGGGCGCTTTACGAGCAGTACTTC. It translates to CSARRQGALYEQYF.